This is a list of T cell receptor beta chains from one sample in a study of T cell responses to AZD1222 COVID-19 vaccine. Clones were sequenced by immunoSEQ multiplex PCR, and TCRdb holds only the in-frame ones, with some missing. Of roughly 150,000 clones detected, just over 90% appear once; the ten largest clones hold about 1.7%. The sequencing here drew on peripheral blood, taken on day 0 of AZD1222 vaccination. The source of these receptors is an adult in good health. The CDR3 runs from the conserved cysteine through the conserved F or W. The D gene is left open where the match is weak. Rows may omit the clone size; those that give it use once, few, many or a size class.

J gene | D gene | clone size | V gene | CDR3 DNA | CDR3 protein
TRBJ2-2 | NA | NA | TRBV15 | TGTGCCACCAGCAGAGATAGCACCGATGGGACCGGGGAGCTGTTTTTT | CATSRDSTDGTGELFF
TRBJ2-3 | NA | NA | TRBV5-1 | TGCGCCAGCAGCTCGAACCCTTCTAGCACAGATACGCAGTATTTT | CASSSNPSSTDTQYF
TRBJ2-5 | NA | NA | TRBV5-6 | TGTGCCAGCAGCCCCTGGGGACTCCAAGAGACCCAGTACTTC | CASSPWGLQETQYF
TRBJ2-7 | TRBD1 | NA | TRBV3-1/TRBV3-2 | TGTGCCAGCAGCCAAGGGACAGGGGGCTTGGGCTCCTACGAGCAGTACTTC | CASSQGTGGLGSYEQYF
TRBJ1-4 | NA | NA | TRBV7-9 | TGTGCCAGCAGCTTAGATTATACGAATGAAAAACTGTTTTTT | CASSLDYTNEKLFF
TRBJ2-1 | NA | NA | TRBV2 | TGTGCCAGCAGTGAGGGTAGCCCCTCCTACAATGAGCAGTTCTTC | CASSEGSPSYNEQFF
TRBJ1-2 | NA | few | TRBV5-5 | TGTGCCAGCAGCTTGGAAGGAGTCGGGAGCTGGGCTTCCTATGGCTACACCTTC | CASSLEGVGSWASYGYTF
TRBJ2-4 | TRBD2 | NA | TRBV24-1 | TGTGCCACCAGTGATCCGCGGGAGATAAAGGGAAACATTCAGTACTTC | CATSDPREIKGNIQYF
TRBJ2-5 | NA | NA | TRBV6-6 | TGTGCCAGCAGTCACGCGGCGGGTGAGACCCAGTACTTC | CASSHAAGETQYF
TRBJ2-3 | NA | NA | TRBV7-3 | TGTGCCAGCAGCCGAGGACCCGACACAGATACGCAGTATTTT | CASSRGPDTDTQYF
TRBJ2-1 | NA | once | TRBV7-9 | TGTGCCAGCAGTCCGGACTACAATGAGCAGTTCTTC | CASSPDYNEQFF
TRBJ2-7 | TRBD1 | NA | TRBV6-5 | TGTGCCAGCAGCCGCGGACAGGACTACGAGCAGTACTTC | CASSRGQDYEQYF
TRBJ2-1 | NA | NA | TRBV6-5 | TGTGCCAGCAGTTACTCGTTGGAAAACAATGAGCAGTTCTTC | CASSYSLENNEQFF
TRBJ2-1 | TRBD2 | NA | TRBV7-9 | TGTGCCAGCAGCAAACTTAGCGGGAGGAAACACAATGAGCAGTTCTTC | CASSKLSGRKHNEQFF
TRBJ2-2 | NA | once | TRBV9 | TGTGCCAGCAGCGTACTAGCCCAGAACACCGGGGAGCTGTTTTTT | CASSVLAQNTGELFF
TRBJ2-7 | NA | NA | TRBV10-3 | TGTGCCATCAGTGAAGTCTCTAGTAACGAGCAGTACTTC | CAISEVSSNEQYF
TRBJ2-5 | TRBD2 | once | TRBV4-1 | TGCGCCAGCAGCCAAGTAACTAGCGGGCAAGAGACCCAGTACTTC | CASSQVTSGQETQYF